The subject of this entry is one T cell receptor beta chain. The antigen is undetermined. The data belong to a study of shared clonotypes between healthy human individuals. Study-level points and caveats: Compared with clonotypes that all four donors shared, non-shared clonotypes had lower generation probabilities. Larger estimated richness was generally seen in naive subsets than in memory subsets.

Trimming cost V 6 bases and J 1 base, with 11 bases left between them. This CDR3 is built from 15 residues. Germline V lookup: CDR1 SGDLS, CDR2 YYNGEE. Researchers ran the assay at a deep level. The genomic DNA of each subset was split evenly across several immunoSEQ plates. Using immunoSEQ multiplex PCR, the repertoire was profiled, and TCRdb retains in-frame clones only, with some absent. This table has about 680,000 clones, about 90% appearing once. CD45RO negativity and positive selection for CCR7 defined naive CD8 cells, a population that excluded terminally differentiated effector memory CD45RA+ cells.

Sequences were obtained from naive CD8+ T cells sorted from blood. The source of this sequence is a man aged 25-45 years in good health. V and J are TRBV9 and TRBJ2-6; D unclear. CDR3 in amino acids: CASTLRASGANVLTF. In DNA form, the CDR3 reads TGTGCCAGCACCTTAAGAGCTTCTGGGGCCAACGTCCTGACTTTC.